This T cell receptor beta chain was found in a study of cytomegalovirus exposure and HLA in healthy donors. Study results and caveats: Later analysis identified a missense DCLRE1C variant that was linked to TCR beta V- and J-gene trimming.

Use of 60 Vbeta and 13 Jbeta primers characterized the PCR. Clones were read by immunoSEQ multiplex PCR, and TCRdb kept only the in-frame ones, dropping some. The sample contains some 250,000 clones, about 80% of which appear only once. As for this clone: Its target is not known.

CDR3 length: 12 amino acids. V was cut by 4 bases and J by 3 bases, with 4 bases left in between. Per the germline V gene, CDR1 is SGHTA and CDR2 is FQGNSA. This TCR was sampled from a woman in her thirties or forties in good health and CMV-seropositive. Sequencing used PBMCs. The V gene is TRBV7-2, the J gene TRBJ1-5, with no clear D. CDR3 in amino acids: CASSSLNQPQHF. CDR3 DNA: TGTGCCAGCAGCTCCCTCAATCAGCCCCAGCATTTT.